This TCR beta chain was identified during a study of blood T cell repertoires in COVID-19. Study overall: The samples span acute and convalescent COVID-19 from the United States, Italy and Spain. PBMCs, B-cell-depleted T cells, or T cells provided the cDNA or gDNA that made up the material.

The authors' processing: Reference gene primer amplification in the assay estimated nucleated cell counts. TCRdb keeps only in-frame clones here, not all; method: immunoSEQ multiplex PCR. V and J calls and clone size are those listed in that table; D and trimming were worked out from the DNA. The table has a few hundred thousand clones, approximately 86% seen once; the top ten hold about 3%. CDR1 and CDR2 from the germline V gene are LGHNA and YNFKEQ. CDR3 size: 17 residues. With 1 base clipped from V and 3 bases from J, the junction kept 8 bases outside the gene matches. This clonotype was obtained from a man aged 55 to 70 with acute or convalescent COVID-19. The sample taken for sequencing was peripheral blood. The chain is built from TRBV4-2 and TRBJ1-4, with TRBD1 matching over 7 bases. The CDR3 here is CASSQVGRGTSNEKLFF. For the CDR3, the DNA is TGTGCCAGCAGCCAAGTCGGCAGGGGGACGTCTAATGAAAAACTGTTTTTT.